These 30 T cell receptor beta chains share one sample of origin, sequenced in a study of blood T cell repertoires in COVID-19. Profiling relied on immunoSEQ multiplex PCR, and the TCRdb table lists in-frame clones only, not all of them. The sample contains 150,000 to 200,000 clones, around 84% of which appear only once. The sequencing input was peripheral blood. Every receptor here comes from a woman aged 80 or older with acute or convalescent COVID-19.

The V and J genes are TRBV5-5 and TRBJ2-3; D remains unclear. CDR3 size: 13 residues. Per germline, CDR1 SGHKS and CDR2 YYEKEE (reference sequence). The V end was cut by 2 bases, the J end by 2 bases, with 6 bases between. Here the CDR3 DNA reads TGTGCCAGCAGCTTAATCCTCACAGATACGCAGTATTTT. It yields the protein CASSLILTDTQYF.

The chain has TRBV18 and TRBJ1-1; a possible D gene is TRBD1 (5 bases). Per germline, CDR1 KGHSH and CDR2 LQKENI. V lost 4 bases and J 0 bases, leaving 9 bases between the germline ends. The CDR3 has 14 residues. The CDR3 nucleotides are TGTGCCAGCTCACTACAGGAAATGAACACTGAAGCTTTCTTT. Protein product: CASSLQEMNTEAFF.

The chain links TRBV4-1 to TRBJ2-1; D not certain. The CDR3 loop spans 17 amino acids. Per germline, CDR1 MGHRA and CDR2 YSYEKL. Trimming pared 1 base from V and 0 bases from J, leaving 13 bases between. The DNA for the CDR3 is TGCGCCAGCAGCCAAGCAACCAGTCTTTCCTCCTACAATGAGCAGTTCTTC. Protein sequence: CASSQATSLSSYNEQFF.

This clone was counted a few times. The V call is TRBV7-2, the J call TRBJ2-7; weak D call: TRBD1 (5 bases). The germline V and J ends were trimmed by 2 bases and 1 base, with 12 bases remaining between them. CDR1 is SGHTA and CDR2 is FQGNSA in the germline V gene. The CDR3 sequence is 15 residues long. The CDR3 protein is CASSLQGHLSYEQYF. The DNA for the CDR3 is TGTGCCAGCAGCTTACAGGGTCACCTTTCCTACGAGCAGTACTTC.

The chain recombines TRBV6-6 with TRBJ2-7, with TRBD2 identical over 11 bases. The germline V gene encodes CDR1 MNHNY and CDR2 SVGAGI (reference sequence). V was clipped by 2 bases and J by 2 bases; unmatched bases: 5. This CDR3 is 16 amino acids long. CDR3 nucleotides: TGTGCCAGCAGTTACCTGCCTAGCGGGGGGCCCTACGAGCAGTACTTC. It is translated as CASSYLPSGGPYEQYF.

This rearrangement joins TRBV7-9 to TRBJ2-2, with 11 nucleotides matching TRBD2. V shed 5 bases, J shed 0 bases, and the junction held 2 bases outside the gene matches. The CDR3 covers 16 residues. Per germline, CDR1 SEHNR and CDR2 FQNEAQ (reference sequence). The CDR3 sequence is CASSALAGANTGELFF. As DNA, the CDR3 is TGTGCCAGCAGCGCACTAGCGGGGGCGAACACCGGGGAGCTGTTTTTT.

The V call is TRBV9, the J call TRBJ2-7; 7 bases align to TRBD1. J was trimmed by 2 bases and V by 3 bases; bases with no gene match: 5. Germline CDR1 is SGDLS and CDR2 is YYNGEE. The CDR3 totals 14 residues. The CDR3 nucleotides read TGTGCCAGCAGCGCAGGACAGGCTACCTACGAGCAGTACTTC. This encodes CASSAGQATYEQYF. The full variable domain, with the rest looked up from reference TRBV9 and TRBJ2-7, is DSGVTQTPKHLITATGQRVTLRCSPRSGDLSVYWYQQSLDQGLQFLIQYYNGEERAKGNILERFSAQQFPDLHSELNLSSLELGDSALYFCASSAGQATYEQYFGPGTRLTVT.

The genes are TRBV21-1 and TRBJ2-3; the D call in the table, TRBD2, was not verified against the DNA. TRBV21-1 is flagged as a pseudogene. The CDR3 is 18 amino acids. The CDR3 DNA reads TGTGCCAGCAGCAAAGGGCCGCGGTCGGGGAGGTTCACAGATACGCAGTATTTT. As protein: CASSKGPRSGRFTDTQYF.

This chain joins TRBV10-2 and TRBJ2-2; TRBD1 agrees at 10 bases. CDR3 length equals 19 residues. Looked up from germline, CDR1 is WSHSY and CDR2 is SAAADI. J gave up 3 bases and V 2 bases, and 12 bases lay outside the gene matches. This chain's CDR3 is CASSELGTGAFGDTGELFF. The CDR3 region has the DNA TGCGCCAGCAGTGAGCTGGGGACAGGGGCGTTTGGGGACACCGGGGAGCTGTTTTTT.

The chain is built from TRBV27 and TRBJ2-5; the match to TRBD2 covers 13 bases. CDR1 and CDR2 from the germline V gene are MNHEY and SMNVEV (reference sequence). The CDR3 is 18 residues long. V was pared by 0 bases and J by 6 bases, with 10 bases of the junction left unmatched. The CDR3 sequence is CASSLSRGTSGVAKTQYF. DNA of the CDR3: TGTGCCAGCAGTTTATCCCGCGGGACTAGCGGGGTCGCTAAGACCCAGTACTTC.

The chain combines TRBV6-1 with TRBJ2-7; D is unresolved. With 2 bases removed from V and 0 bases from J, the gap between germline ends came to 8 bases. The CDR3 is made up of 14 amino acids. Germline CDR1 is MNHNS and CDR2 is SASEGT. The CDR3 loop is CASSEYPGSYEQYF. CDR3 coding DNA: TGTGCCAGCAGTGAATATCCAGGCTCCTACGAGCAGTACTTC.

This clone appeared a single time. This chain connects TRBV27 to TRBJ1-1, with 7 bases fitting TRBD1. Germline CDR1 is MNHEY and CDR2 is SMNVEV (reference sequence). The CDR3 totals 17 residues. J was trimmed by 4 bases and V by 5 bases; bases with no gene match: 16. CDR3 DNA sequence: TGTGCCAGCAGTATGACAGGGTTCGCGGAGGGCCTCACTGAAGCTTTCTTT. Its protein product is CASSMTGFAEGLTEAFF.

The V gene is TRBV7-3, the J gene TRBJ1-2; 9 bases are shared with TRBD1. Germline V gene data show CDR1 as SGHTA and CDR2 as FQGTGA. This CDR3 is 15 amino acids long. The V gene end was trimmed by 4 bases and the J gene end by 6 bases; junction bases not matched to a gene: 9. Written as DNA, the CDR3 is TGTGCCAGCAGCTCGTCGGACAGGGGAAGGAATGGCTACACCTTC. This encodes CASSSSDRGRNGYTF.

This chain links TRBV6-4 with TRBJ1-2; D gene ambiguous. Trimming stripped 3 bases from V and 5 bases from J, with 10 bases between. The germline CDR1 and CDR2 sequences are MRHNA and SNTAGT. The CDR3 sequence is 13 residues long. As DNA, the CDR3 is TGTGCCAGCAGTGAACTAGCGGGTTATGGCTACACCTTC. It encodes CASSELAGYGYTF.

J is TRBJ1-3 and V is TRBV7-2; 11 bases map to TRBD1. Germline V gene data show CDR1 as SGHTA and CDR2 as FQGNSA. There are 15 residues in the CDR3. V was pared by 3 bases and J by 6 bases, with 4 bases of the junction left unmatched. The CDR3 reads CASSFAGQGANTIYF. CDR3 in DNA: TGTGCCAGCAGCTTCGCCGGACAGGGGGCAAACACCATATATTTT.

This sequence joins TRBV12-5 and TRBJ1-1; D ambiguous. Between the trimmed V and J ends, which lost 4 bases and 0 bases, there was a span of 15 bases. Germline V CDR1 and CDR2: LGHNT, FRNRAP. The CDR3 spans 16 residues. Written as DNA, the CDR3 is TGTGCTAGTGGTTCCCCCAGGCAGACTATGAACACTGAAGCTTTCTTT. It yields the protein CASGSPRQTMNTEAFF.

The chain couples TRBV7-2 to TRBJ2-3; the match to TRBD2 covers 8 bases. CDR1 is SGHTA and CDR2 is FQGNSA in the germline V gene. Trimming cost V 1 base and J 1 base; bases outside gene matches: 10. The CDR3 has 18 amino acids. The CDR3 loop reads CASSLVGQAGARTDTQYF. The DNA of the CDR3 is TGTGCCAGCAGCTTAGTGGGTCAAGCGGGGGCCCGCACAGATACGCAGTATTTT.

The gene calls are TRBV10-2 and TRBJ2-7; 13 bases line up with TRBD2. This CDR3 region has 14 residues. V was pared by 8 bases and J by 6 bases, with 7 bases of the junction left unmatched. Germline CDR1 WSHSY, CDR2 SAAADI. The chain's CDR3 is CASQLAGGTGEQYF. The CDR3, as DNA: TGCGCCAGCCAACTAGCGGGGGGGACGGGCGAGCAGTACTTC.

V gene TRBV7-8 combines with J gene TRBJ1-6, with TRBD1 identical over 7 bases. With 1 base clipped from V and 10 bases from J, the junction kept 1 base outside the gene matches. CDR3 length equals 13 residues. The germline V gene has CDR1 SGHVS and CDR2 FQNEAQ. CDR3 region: CASSLDRGSPLHF. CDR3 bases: TGTGCCAGCAGCTTAGACAGGGGATCACCCCTCCACTTT.

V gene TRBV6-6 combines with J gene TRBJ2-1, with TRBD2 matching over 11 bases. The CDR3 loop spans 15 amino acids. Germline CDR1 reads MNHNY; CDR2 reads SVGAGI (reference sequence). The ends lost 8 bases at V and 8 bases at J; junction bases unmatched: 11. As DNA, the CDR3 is TGTGCCAGCTCCCCACGCCTAGCGGGAGGTCATGAGCAGTTCTTC. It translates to CASSPRLAGGHEQFF.

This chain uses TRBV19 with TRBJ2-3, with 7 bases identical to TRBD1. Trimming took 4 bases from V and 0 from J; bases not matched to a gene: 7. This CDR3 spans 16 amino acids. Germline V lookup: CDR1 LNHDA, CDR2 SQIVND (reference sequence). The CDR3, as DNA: TGTGCCAGTAGTAGCGAGACAGGGTCTAGCACAGATACGCAGTATTTT. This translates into CASSSETGSSTDTQYF.

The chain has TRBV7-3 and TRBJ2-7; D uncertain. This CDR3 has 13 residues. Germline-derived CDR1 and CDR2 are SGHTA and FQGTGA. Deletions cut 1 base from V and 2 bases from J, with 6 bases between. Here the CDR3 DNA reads TGTGCCAGCAGCTTAAGCGAAGCCTACGAGCAGTACTTC. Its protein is CASSLSEAYEQYF.

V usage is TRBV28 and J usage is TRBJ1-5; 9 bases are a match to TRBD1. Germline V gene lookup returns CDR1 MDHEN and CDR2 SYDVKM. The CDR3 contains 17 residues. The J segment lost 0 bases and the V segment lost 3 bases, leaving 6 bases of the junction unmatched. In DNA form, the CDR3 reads TGTGCCAGCAGTTTTTTCGGACAGGGGTATAGCAATCAGCCCCAGCATTTT. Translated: CASSFFGQGYSNQPQHF.

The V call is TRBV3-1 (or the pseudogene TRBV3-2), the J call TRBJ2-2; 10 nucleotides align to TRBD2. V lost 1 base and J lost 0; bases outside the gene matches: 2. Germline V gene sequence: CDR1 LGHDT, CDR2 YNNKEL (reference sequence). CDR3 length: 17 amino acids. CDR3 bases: TGTGCCAGCAGCCAAGTTACTAGCGGGGCGAACACCGGGGAGCTGTTTTTT. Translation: CASSQVTSGANTGELFF.

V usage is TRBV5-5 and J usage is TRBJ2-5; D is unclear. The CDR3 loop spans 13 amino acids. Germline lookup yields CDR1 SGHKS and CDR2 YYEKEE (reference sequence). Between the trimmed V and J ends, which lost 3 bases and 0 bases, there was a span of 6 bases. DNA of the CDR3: TGTGCCAGCAGCTCGCAGGACCAAGAGACCCAGTACTTC. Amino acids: CASSSQDQETQYF.

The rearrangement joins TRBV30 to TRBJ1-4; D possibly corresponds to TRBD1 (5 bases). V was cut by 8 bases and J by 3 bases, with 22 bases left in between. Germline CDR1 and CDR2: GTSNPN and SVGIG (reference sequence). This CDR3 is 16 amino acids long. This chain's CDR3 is CAGRVGLRGSNEKLFF. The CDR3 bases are TGTGCCGGAAGGGTCGGGCTCCGGGGGTCTAATGAAAAACTGTTTTTT.

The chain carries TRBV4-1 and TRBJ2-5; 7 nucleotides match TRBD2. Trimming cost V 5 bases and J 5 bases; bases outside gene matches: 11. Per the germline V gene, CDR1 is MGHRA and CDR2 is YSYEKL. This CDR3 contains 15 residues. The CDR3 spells CASSNQGGGAETQYF. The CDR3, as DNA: TGCGCCAGCAGCAACCAAGGCGGGGGAGCGGAGACCCAGTACTTC.

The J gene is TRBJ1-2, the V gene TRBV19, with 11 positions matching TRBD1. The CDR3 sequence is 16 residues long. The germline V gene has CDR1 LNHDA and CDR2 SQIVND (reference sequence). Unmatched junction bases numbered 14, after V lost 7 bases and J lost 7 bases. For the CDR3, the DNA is TGTGCCAGTACCCCACTCGGGACAGGGGGACAGCGTGGCTACACCTTC. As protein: CASTPLGTGGQRGYTF.

The CDR3: CASSSGQGNTIYF. Here the CDR3 DNA reads TGTGCCAGCAGTTCGGGACAGGGAAACACCATATATTTT. The V call is TRBV6-6, the J call TRBJ1-3; 7 bases map to TRBD1. Germline assignment: CDR1 MNHNY and CDR2 SVGAGI (reference sequence). The CDR3 is 13 amino acids. Losses at the gene ends were 4 bases for V and 4 bases for J; bases not matched to a gene: 1.

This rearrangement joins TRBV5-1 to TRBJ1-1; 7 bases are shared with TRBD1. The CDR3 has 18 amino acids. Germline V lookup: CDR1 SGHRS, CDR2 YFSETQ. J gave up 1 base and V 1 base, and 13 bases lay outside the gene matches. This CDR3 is CASSLIGQGERRNTEAFF. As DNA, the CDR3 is TGCGCCAGCAGCTTGATAGGCCAGGGGGAGCGTCGGAACACTGAAGCTTTCTTT.